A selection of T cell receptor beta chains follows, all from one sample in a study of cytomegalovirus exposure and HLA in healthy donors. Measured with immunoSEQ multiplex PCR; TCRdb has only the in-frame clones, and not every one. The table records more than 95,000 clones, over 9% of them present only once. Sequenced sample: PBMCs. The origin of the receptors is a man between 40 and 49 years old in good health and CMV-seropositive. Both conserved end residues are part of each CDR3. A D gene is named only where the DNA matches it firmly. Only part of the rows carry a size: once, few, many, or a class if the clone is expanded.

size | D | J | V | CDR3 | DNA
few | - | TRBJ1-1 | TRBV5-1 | CASSTGEMNTEAFF | TGCGCCAGCAGTACGGGAGAGATGAACACTGAAGCTTTCTTT
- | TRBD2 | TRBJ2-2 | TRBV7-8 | CASSLRRESAGELFF | TGTGCCAGCAGCTTACGGCGGGAGTCAGCCGGGGAGCTGTTTTTT
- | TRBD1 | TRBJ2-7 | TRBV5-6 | CASSSRDRAHEQYF | TGTGCCAGCAGCTCCCGGGACAGGGCCCACGAGCAGTACTTC
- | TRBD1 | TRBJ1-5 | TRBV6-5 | CASRPTGGPNQPQHF | TGTGCCAGCAGACCTACAGGGGGCCCCAATCAGCCCCAGCATTTT
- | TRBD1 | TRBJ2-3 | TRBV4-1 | CASSYPLGGPDTQYF | TGCGCCAGCAGCTACCCTCTAGGGGGCCCAGATACGCAGTATTTT
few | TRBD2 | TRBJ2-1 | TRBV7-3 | CASSSSGRAANEQFF | TGTGCCAGCAGCTCGAGCGGGAGGGCCGCTAATGAGCAGTTCTTC
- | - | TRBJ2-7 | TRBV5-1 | CASSLAKGLGYEQYF | TGCGCCAGCAGTCTCGCAAAGGGGTTGGGATACGAGCAGTACTTC
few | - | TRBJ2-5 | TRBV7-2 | CASSPDIFRKETQYF | TGTGCCAGCAGCCCCGACATTTTTAGAAAAGAGACCCAGTACTTC
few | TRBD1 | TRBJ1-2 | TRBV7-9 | CASSTGTGYGYTF | TGTGCCAGCAGCACCGGGACAGGGTACGGCTACACCTTC
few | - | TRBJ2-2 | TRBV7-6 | CASSFGRGRTGELFF | TGTGCCAGCAGCTTCGGGAGGGGGCGGACCGGGGAGCTGTTTTTT
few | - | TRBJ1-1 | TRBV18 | CASSPIGQPLEAFF | TGTGCCAGCTCACCGATCGGACAGCCTTTAGAAGCTTTCTTT
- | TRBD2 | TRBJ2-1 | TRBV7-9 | CASSLRLAEQFF | TGTGCCAGCAGCTTACGACTAGCGGAGCAGTTCTTC
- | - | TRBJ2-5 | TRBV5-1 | CASSLRGGETQYF | TGCGCCAGCAGCTTGAGGGGAGGAGAGACCCAGTACTTC
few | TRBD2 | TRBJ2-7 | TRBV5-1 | CASSQAGVREQYF | TGCGCCAGCAGTCAAGCGGGAGTTCGGGAGCAGTACTTC
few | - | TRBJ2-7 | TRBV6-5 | CASSTSSFSYEQYF | TGTGCCAGCAGTACTAGCTCATTCTCCTACGAGCAGTACTTC
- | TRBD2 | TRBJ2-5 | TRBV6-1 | CASSEEGGVETQYF | TGTGCCAGCAGTGAAGAGGGAGGGGTTGAGACCCAGTACTTC
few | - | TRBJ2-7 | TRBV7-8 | CASYVQGRTREQYF | TGTGCCAGCTATGTCCAGGGGAGAACAAGGGAGCAGTACTTC
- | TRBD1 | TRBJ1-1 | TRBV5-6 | CASSWDRNTEAFF | TGTGCCAGCAGCTGGGACAGGAACACTGAAGCTTTCTTT
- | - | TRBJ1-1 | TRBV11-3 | CASSLDPTRAEAFF | TGTGCCAGCAGCTTAGACCCTACCCGCGCTGAAGCTTTCTTT
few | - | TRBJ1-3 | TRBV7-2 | CASSLARRTSSGNTIYF | TGTGCCAGCAGCTTAGCACGGAGAACCTCCTCTGGAAACACCATATATTTT
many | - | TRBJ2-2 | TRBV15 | CATSRDRVTGELFF | TGTGCCACCAGCAGAGATCGGGTCACCGGGGAGCTGTTTTTT
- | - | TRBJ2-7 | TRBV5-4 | CASSLDENEQYF | TGTGCCAGCAGCTTGGATGAGAACGAGCAGTACTTC
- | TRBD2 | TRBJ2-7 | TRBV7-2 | CASSLVPPGLATYEQYF | TGTGCCAGCAGCTTAGTACCCCCGGGACTAGCCACCTACGAGCAGTACTTC
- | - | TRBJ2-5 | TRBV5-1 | CASSLGPPGWETQYF | TGCGCCAGCAGCTTGGGCCCCCCCGGTTGGGAGACCCAGTACTTC
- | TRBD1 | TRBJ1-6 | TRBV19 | CASSLPPTGGNSPLHF | TGTGCCAGTAGTTTGCCCCCGACAGGGGGGAATTCACCCCTCCACTTT
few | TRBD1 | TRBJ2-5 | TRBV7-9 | CASSGTGGEETQYF | TGTGCCAGCAGCGGGACAGGGGGCGAAGAGACCCAGTACTTC
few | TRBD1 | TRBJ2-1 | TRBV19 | CASSPTGMNEQFF | TGTGCCAGTAGTCCGACAGGGATGAATGAGCAGTTCTTC
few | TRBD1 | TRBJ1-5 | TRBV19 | CASRDRGQNQPQHF | TGTGCCAGTAGGGACAGGGGCCAAAATCAGCCCCAGCATTTT
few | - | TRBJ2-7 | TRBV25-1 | CASSEHGYPYEQYF | TGTGCCAGCAGTGAGCACGGGTACCCCTACGAGCAGTACTTC
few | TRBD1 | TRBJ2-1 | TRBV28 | CASSPLGQGPYNEQFF | TGTGCCAGCAGTCCCTTAGGACAGGGACCTTACAATGAGCAGTTCTTC
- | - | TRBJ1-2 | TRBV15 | CATSRAYSDYGYTF | TGTGCCACCAGCAGAGCCTACAGTGACTATGGCTACACCTTC
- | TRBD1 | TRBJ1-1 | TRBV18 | CASSAGGSDTEAFF | TGTGCCAGCTCAGCAGGGGGTTCGGACACTGAAGCTTTCTTT
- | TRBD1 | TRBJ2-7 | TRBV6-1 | CASSDVRQGAIYEQYF | TGTGCCAGCAGTGACGTCAGACAGGGGGCGATTTACGAGCAGTACTTC
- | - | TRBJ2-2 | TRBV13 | CASTAGNEGTGELFF | TGTGCCAGCACCGCAGGGAATGAAGGCACCGGGGAGCTGTTTTTT
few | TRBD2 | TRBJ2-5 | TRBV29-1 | CSVEVGGMTQETQYF | TGCAGCGTTGAAGTGGGAGGGATGACACAAGAGACCCAGTACTTC
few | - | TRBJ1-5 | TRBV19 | CASSIAQISNQPQHF | TGTGCCAGTAGTATAGCACAGATTAGCAATCAGCCCCAGCATTTT
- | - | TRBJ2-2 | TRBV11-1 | CASSFIAGELFF | TGTGCCAGCAGCTTTATTGCCGGGGAGCTGTTTTTT
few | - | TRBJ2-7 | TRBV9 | CASSDSDYEQYF | TGTGCCAGCAGCGACTCGGACTACGAGCAGTACTTC
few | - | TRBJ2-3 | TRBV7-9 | CASSSTDTQYF | TGTGCCAGCAGCTCGACAGATACGCAGTATTTT
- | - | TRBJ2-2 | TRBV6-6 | CASTPNTGELFF | TGTGCCAGCACCCCAAACACCGGGGAGCTGTTTTTT
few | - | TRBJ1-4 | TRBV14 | CASAGLRNEKLFF | TGTGCCAGCGCGGGGTTGAGGAATGAAAAACTGTTTTTT
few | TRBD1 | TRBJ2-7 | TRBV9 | CASSLRDSSYEQYF | TGTGCCAGCAGCTTACGGGACAGTTCCTACGAGCAGTACTTC
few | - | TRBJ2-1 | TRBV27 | CASSLTANGNEQFF | TGTGCCAGCAGTTTGACAGCAAATGGCAATGAGCAGTTCTTC
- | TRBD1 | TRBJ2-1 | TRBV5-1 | CASSLNRGGDEQFF | TGCGCCAGCAGCTTAAACAGGGGTGGGGATGAGCAGTTCTTC
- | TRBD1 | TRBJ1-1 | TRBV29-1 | CSVVRTGFLNTEAFF | TGCAGCGTTGTGAGGACAGGGTTCCTGAACACTGAAGCTTTCTTT
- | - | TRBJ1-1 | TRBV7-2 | CASSSYRASNTEAFF | TGTGCCAGCAGCTCCTACAGGGCCTCGAACACTGAAGCTTTCTTT
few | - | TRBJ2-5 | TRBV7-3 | CASSLWGDGETQYF | TGTGCCAGCAGCTTATGGGGGGACGGGGAGACCCAGTACTTC
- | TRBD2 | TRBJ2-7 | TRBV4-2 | CASSQGPGLAGEQYF | TGTGCCAGCAGCCAAGGCCCGGGACTAGCGGGGGAGCAGTACTTC
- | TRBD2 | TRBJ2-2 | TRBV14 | CASSQDAAGGPGGELFF | TGTGCCAGCAGCCAAGATGCAGCGGGAGGGCCCGGCGGGGAGCTGTTTTTT